This TCR beta chain was sequenced during a study of T-cell reconstitution after alpha-beta-depleted transplantation in children. Overall study results and limits: About two months after transplant, alpha-beta T cells reportedly came from several hundred expanded graft clones. In some patients, recipient T cells and intrathymic progenitors surviving conditioning explained high day-60 diversity. Fresh T-cell production supplied most of the T-cell counts and diversity seen one year after transplant.

This CDR3 spans 17 amino acids. The germline CDR1 and CDR2 sequences are MNHEY and SVGAGI. Comment on this clonotype: The antigen is not known. One end of the junction fails to match germline, which may point to a read error.

Unique molecular identifiers were built into the TCRbeta library. TCRdb re-derived calls from the PCR reads in MiXCR, one entry per CDR3 protein. Altogether around 200,000 distinct CDR3 sequences are present, approximately 15% being singletons, with the ten largest covering 43%. The V and J genes are TRBV6-5 and TRBJ2-7, with 8 bases fitting TRBD1. The material sequenced was PBMCs, mostly from graft donor cells, taken 360 days after TCRalphabeta/CD19-depleted stem cell transplant. The receptor was isolated from a male patient aged 2-15 years who had a stem cell transplant for acute lymphoblastic leukemia, so the T cells may come from the graft donor. In DNA form, the CDR3 reads TGTGCCATCAGTTACTCCACCGGGACAGGAGGGTCCTACGAGCAGTACTTC. Translation: CAISYSTGTGGSYEQYF.